These T cell receptor beta chains were read from a single sample in a study of cytomegalovirus exposure and HLA in healthy donors. Here immunoSEQ multiplex PCR was the method, and the copy in TCRdb shows in-frame clones only, minus some. The sample lists more than 90,000 clones, roughly 75% seen once, with around 0.74% in the top ten. Sequencing was done on a sample of PBMCs. The source of these receptors is a woman aged 55-69 years in good health and CMV-seronegative. Each CDR3 is given with its conserved first and last residue. Fields, in order: J gene, D gene, clone size, V gene, CDR3 protein, CDR3 DNA. A D gene is named only where the DNA matches it firmly. For some rows the clone size is stated as once, few or many, or as a class when expanded; others skip it.

>TRBJ1-5|.|.|TRBV5-1
CASSPGTSNQPQHF
TGCGCCAGCAGCCCAGGGACAAGCAATCAGCCCCAGCATTTT
>TRBJ2-7|.|.|TRBV11-2
CASSAILTGPVEQYF
TGTGCCAGCAGCGCCATTCTGACAGGTCCGGTGGAGCAGTACTTC
>TRBJ2-1|TRBD2|.|TRBV6-6
CASSYSGLAQNNEQFF
TGTGCCAGCAGTTACTCGGGACTAGCTCAAAACAATGAGCAGTTCTTC
>TRBJ2-7|TRBD1|.|TRBV6-6
CASRLFPGQDMAQYF
TGTGCCAGCAGACTATTCCCGGGACAGGACATGGCTCAGTACTTC
>TRBJ1-1|.|few|TRBV7-9
CASSLQVNAEAFF
TGTGCCAGCAGCTTACAGGTAAACGCTGAAGCTTTCTTT
>TRBJ2-6|TRBD1|.|TRBV6-5
CASSLQGAGANVLTF
TGTGCCAGCAGCCTACAGGGGGCTGGGGCCAACGTCCTGACTTTC
>TRBJ2-5|.|once|TRBV29-1
CSVEGQQETQYF
TGCAGCGTTGAAGGACAGCAAGAGACCCAGTACTTC
>TRBJ2-5|.|.|TRBV7-2
CASSLEAQETQYF
TGTGCCAGCAGCTTGGAAGCACAGGAGACCCAGTACTTC
>TRBJ2-3|.|.|TRBV6-1
CASSEVLYITDTQYF
TGTGCCAGCAGTGAAGTTCTGTATATCACAGATACGCAGTATTTT
>TRBJ1-5|.|.|TRBV9
CASSGGRSGQPQHF
TGTGCCAGCAGCGGGGGGAGGTCAGGGCAGCCCCAGCATTTT
>TRBJ2-1|TRBD2|few|TRBV4-1
CASSLGTSSYNEQFF
TGCGCCAGCAGCCTCGGGACTAGCAGCTACAATGAGCAGTTCTTC
>TRBJ2-7|.|.|TRBV11-3
CASSLSILDEQYF
TGTGCCAGCAGCTTATCCATCCTAGACGAGCAGTACTTC
>TRBJ1-4|.|.|TRBV2
CASRREKLFF
TGTGCCAGCAGGCGAGAAAAACTGTTTTTT
>TRBJ2-5|.|.|TRBV7-2
CASSFGGSTQYF
TGTGCCAGCAGCTTTGGGGGGTCGACCCAGTACTTC
>TRBJ2-3|TRBD2|.|TRBV5-6
CASSPPGTRTGDTQYF
TGTGCCAGCAGCCCACCTGGGACTAGAACCGGAGATACGCAGTATTTT
>TRBJ2-3|TRBD2|.|TRBV12-5
CASGYPALAGITDTQYF
TGTGCTAGTGGTTATCCCGCCCTAGCGGGCATCACAGATACGCAGTATTTT
>TRBJ2-7|.|.|TRBV2
CASSEGGITYEQYF
TGTGCCAGCAGTGAAGGCGGGATTACCTACGAGCAGTACTTC
>TRBJ2-5|TRBD2|.|TRBV27
CASSLSGRAGETQYF
TGTGCCAGCAGTTTAAGTGGGAGGGCCGGTGAGACCCAGTACTTC
>TRBJ1-3|.|once|TRBV5-4
CASSFDRSFGNTIYF
TGTGCCAGCAGCTTTGACAGGTCTTTTGGAAACACCATATATTTT
>TRBJ1-2|.|.|TRBV7-2
CASSLEQGFGGYTF
TGTGCCAGCAGCTTAGAGCAGGGGTTTGGCGGCTACACCTTC
>TRBJ2-7|.|.|TRBV5-4
CASSLAVTAGFEQYF
TGTGCCAGCAGCTTGGCCGTGACAGCGGGCTTCGAGCAGTACTTC
>TRBJ2-5|TRBD1|.|TRBV5-1
CASSLGTGTGPQWGQETQYF
TGCGCCAGCAGCTTGGGGACCGGGACAGGGCCTCAATGGGGTCAAGAGACCCAGTACTTC
>TRBJ2-7|TRBD2|once|TRBV5-6
CASSRRLAGVHEQYF
TGTGCCAGCAGCAGAAGACTAGCGGGAGTCCACGAGCAGTACTTC
>TRBJ1-5|TRBD1|.|TRBV2
CASTSGQGSNQPQHF
TGTGCCAGCACTTCGGGACAGGGGAGCAATCAGCCCCAGCATTTT
>TRBJ1-4|TRBD1|.|TRBV7-9
CASSSNRGFGEKLFF
TGTGCCAGCAGCTCCAACAGGGGTTTTGGGGAAAAACTGTTTTTT
>TRBJ2-5|TRBD2|.|TRBV7-7
CASSLGLAAQETQYF
TGTGCCAGCAGCTTAGGACTAGCTGCCCAAGAGACCCAGTACTTC
>TRBJ1-1|TRBD1|.|TRBV29-1
CSVVTGGNTEAFF
TGCAGCGTGGTGACAGGGGGGAACACTGAAGCTTTCTTT
>TRBJ2-7|.|few|TRBV4-3
CASSQVQTGEQYF
TGCGCCAGCAGCCAAGTTCAAACCGGCGAGCAGTACTTC
>TRBJ2-7|TRBD1|.|TRBV7-6
CASSLRGQGSHEQYF
TGTGCCAGCAGCTTAAGGGGACAGGGGAGCCACGAGCAGTACTTC
>TRBJ1-1|.|.|TRBV7-9
CASSLDGGNTEAFF
TGTGCCAGCAGCTTGGACGGAGGGAACACTGAAGCTTTCTTT
>TRBJ2-6|.|few|TRBV25-1
CASSLQGTGANVLTF
TGTGCCAGCAGCCTACAGGGTACTGGGGCCAACGTCCTGACTTTC
>TRBJ2-1|.|.|TRBV19
CASSITSSGEQFF
TGTGCCAGTAGTATAACTAGCTCCGGTGAGCAGTTCTTC
>TRBJ1-2|.|.|TRBV4-1
CASSALDSNDYGYTF
TGCGCCAGCAGCGCCCTAGACAGCAACGACTATGGCTACACCTTC
>TRBJ2-3|.|.|TRBV11-2
CASSLTQDTQYF
TGTGCCAGCAGCCTCACACAGGATACGCAGTATTTT
>TRBJ2-1|TRBD2|.|TRBV19
CASIKAGGGNEQFF
TGTGCCAGTATCAAAGCGGGAGGAGGCAATGAGCAGTTCTTC
>TRBJ1-5|.|.|TRBV9
CASSVRGDQPQHF
TGTGCCAGCAGCGTCCGGGGAGATCAGCCCCAGCATTTT
>TRBJ1-2|TRBD1|.|TRBV27
CASRTTGTGENYGYTF
TGTGCCAGCAGAACAACCGGGACAGGGGAAAACTATGGCTACACCTTC
>TRBJ2-2|.|.|TRBV6-1
CANSRSASNTGELFF
TGTGCCAACTCCCGGAGCGCGTCGAACACCGGGGAGCTGTTTTTT
>TRBJ2-7|.|.|TRBV4-1
CASSPLHRSLREQYF
TGCGCCAGCAGCCCCCTCCACAGGTCATTGAGAGAGCAGTACTTC
>TRBJ2-5|.|.|TRBV25-1
CASSEYQGVEETQYF
TGTGCCAGCAGTGAATATCAGGGTGTAGAAGAGACCCAGTACTTC
>TRBJ2-3|.|.|TRBV4-1
CASSQRWGGLTDTQYF
TGCGCCAGCAGCCAAAGGTGGGGGGGCCTCACAGATACGCAGTATTTT
>TRBJ2-5|TRBD1|.|TRBV5-1
CASSPGQGWKTQYF
TGCGCCAGCAGCCCCGGACAGGGATGGAAGACCCAGTACTTC
>TRBJ1-1|.|.|TRBV19
CASSKMDSVNTEAFF
TGTGCCAGTAGTAAGATGGACAGTGTGAACACTGAAGCTTTCTTT
>TRBJ1-2|TRBD1|.|TRBV28
CARRGQSNYGYTF
TGTGCCAGAAGGGGACAGAGCAACTATGGCTACACCTTC
>TRBJ1-1|.|once|TRBV6-6
CASRRARRENTEAFF
TGTGCCAGCAGGAGGGCCCGGAGGGAGAACACTGAAGCTTTCTTT
>TRBJ1-5|.|.|TRBV19
CASSIESRLWPQHF
TGTGCCAGTAGTATTGAATCGAGACTTTGGCCCCAGCATTTT
>TRBJ2-7|TRBD1|.|TRBV4-1
CASSFRDSVTYEQYF
TGCGCCAGCAGCTTCCGGGACAGTGTGACCTACGAGCAGTACTTC
>TRBJ2-2|.|.|TRBV5-4
CASSLDKNTGELFF
TGTGCCAGCAGCTTGGACAAGAACACCGGGGAGCTGTTTTTT
>TRBJ2-2|TRBD2|.|TRBV30
CAWSPSGRTNTGELFF
TGTGCCTGGAGTCCCAGCGGGAGGACGAACACCGGGGAGCTGTTTTTT
>TRBJ1-2|TRBD1|.|TRBV6-5
CASSYSGTGGGYTF
TGTGCCAGCAGTTACTCCGGGACAGGGGGCGGCTACACCTTC
>TRBJ1-5|.|.|TRBV18
CASSYREGDQPQHF
TGTGCCAGCTCATACAGGGAAGGGGATCAGCCCCAGCATTTT
>TRBJ2-7|TRBD2|.|TRBV19
CASSISRTSGRQHYEQYF
TGTGCCAGTAGTATATCCCGGACTAGCGGGAGGCAGCACTACGAGCAGTACTTC
>TRBJ2-3|.|.|TRBV4-3
CASSHEGGDDTQYF
TGCGCCAGCAGCCATGAGGGTGGTGATGATACGCAGTATTTT
>TRBJ1-2|.|.|TRBV6-5
CASSTSLVLHGYTF
TGTGCCAGCAGTACCTCCTTAGTGCTCCATGGCTACACCTTC
>TRBJ2-5|.|.|TRBV29-1
CSVDDARYF
TGCAGCGTTGATGATGCGCGGTACTTC
>TRBJ1-1|.|.|TRBV19
CASTGIRPEAFF
TGTGCCAGTACCGGGATACGACCTGAAGCTTTCTTT
>TRBJ1-1|.|.|TRBV6-5
CASSTFLGHTEAFF
TGTGCCAGCAGTACCTTCCTGGGGCACACTGAAGCTTTCTTT
>TRBJ2-7|TRBD1|.|TRBV7-9
CASSFPSRDRGPTLYEQYF
TGTGCCAGCAGCTTCCCCTCCCGAGACAGGGGCCCCACCTTATACGAGCAGTACTTC
>TRBJ2-3|TRBD1|.|TRBV5-1
CASSPGQGGTDTQYF
TGCGCCAGCAGCCCCGGACAGGGGGGCACAGATACGCAGTATTTT